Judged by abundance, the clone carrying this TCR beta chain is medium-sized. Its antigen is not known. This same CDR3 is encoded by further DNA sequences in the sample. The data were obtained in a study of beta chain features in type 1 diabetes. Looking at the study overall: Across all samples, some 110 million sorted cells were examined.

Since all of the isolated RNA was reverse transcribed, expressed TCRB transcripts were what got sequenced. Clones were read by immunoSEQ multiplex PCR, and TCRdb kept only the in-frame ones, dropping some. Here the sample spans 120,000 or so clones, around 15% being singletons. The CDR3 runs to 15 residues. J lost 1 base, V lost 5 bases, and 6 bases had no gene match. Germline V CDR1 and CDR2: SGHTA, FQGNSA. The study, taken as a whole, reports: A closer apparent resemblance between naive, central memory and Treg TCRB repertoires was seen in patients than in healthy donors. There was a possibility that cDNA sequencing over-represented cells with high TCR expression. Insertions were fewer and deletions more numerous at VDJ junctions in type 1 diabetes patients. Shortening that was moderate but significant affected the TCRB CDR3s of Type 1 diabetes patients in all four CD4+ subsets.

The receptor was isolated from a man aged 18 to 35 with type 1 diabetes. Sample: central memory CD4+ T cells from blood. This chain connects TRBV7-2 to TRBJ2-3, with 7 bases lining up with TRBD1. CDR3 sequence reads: CASSRSGQGTDTQYF. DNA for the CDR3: TGTGCCAGCAGCCGATCCGGACAGGGCACAGATACGCAGTATTTT.